This T cell receptor beta chain was retrieved from a study of T cell responses to AZD1222 COVID-19 vaccine. On the study more broadly: Analyses pooled second doses at about 4 or about 12 weeks. Study-wide points: Donors were largely white British and mainly female; clonal diversity was possibly underestimated.

Method: immunoSEQ multiplex PCR; TCRdb's copy keeps in-frame clones and lacks some. The table records some 120,000 clones, approximately 93% of them present only once. As to this clone: Its antigen is still unknown. The same CDR3 arises from other DNA sequences in this sample as well.

Trimming pared 6 bases from V and 3 bases from J, leaving 9 bases between. The germline V gene has CDR1 LNHDA and CDR2 SQIVND (reference sequence). The CDR3 runs 12 residues. The receptor's source is an adult in good health. V usage is TRBV19 and J usage is TRBJ2-7; D unclear. The sample consisted of peripheral blood, taken on day 0 of AZD1222 vaccination. The CDR3 DNA is TGTGCCAGTAGCCCTGGCGTCTACGAGCAGTACTTC. Translated: CASSPGVYEQYF.